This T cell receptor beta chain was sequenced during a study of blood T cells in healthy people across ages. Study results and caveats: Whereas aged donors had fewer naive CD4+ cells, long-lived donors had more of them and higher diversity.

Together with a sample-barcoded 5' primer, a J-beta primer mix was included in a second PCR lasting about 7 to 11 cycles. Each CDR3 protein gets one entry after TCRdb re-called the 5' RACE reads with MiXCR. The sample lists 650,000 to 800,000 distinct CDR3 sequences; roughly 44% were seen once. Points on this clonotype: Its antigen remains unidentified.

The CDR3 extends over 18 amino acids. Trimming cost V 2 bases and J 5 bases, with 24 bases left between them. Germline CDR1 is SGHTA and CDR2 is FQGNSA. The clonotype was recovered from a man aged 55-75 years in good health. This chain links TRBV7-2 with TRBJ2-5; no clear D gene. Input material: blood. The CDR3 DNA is TGTGCCAGCAGCTTAATCAGGATTACGGAGCAATGGGGTGAGACCCAGTACTTC. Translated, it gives CASSLIRITEQWGETQYF.